This T cell receptor (beta chain) was found in a study of control samples from healthy donors and cancer patients. TCRdb keeps only in-frame clones here, not all; method: immunoSEQ multiplex PCR. The table shows around 82,000 clones, with 70% to 90% occurring only once. V was trimmed by 6 bases and J by 2 bases, leaving 18 bases between them. Germline V lookup: CDR1 MDHEN, CDR2 SYDVKM. The CDR3 extends over 16 amino acids. The chain joins TRBV28 to TRBJ2-3, with D maybe TRBD1 (6 bases). Sequencing used blood. The clonotype comes from a man in his fifties in good health. DNA of the CDR3: TGTGCCAGCAGCTCTCAGATACGGGACAACACAGATACGCAGTATTTT. It is translated as CASSSQIRDNTDTQYF.